This T cell receptor (beta chain) was obtained from a study of blood T cells in healthy people across ages. Together with a sample-barcoded 5' primer, a J-beta primer mix was included in a second PCR lasting about 7 to 11 cycles. TCRdb passed the 5' RACE reads through MiXCR, listing each CDR3 protein once. The data contain hundreds of thousands of distinct CDR3 sequences, 40% to 50% of them singletons. This CDR3 is built from 17 residues. V gave up 1 base and J gave up 2 bases, with 16 bases separating them. Germline CDR1 MDHEN, CDR2 SYDVKM. The sequencing input was blood. This receptor was obtained from a man older than 75 in good health. This chain uses TRBV28 with TRBJ2-3; D may match TRBD1 or TRBD2 (6 bases each). CDR3 sequence: CASSLSGAGAFTDTQYF. CDR3 in DNA: TGTGCCAGCAGTTTATCGGGAGCAGGGGCCTTCACAGATACGCAGTATTTT. Variable domain in full (rest from reference TRBV28 and TRBJ2-3): DVKVTQSSRYLVKRTGEKVFLECVQDMDHENMFWYRQDPGLGLRLIYFSYDVKMKEKGDIPEGYSVSREKKERFSLILESASTNQTSMYLCASSLSGAGAFTDTQYFGPGTRLTVL.